These T cell receptor beta chains were read from a single sample in a study of cytomegalovirus exposure and HLA in healthy donors. Profiling relied on immunoSEQ multiplex PCR, and the TCRdb table lists in-frame clones only, not all of them. The sample includes 100,000 to 120,000 clones, around 85% seen only once; the top ten take about 1.8%. Sequencing was done on a sample of PBMCs. The source is a man aged 35-49 years in good health and CMV-seronegative. Both conserved end residues are part of each CDR3. The order of the fields is V gene, CDR3 protein.

TRBV25-1 | CASAAGAYNEQFF
TRBV9 | CASSALGADSGNTIYF
TRBV5-1 | CASSPGRGTTNEKLFF
TRBV7-8 | CASSLVLAGAGTGELFF
TRBV29-1 | CSVEYQTGKFPEQFF
TRBV7-8 | CASIQGNEQFF
TRBV6-5 | CASGDRQSNYGYTF
TRBV5-1 | CASSLGWGDGYTF
TRBV18 | CASSPTETTYEQYF
TRBV4-3 | CASSQGQIYEQYF
TRBV5-4 | CASSRTGGTIEAFF
TRBV30 | CAWSNMARAFF
TRBV7-9 | CGTRWGEDEQYF
TRBV28 | CASTSTGSPDTQYF
TRBV7-2 | CASRGPGTSGMNEQFF
TRBV28 | CASSLQGDTEAFF
TRBV2 | CASMRSGDHYNSPLHF
TRBV30 | CAWSTVGSGELFF
TRBV27 | CASSLRPGQADSPLHF
TRBV28 | CASSLGFSGGRGTQYF
TRBV25-1 | CASSLGQGNEQYF
TRBV4-2 | CASSLELAGGRSYEQYF
TRBV28 | CASRPTGWHQPQHF
TRBV4-1 | CATRLNRDRDFGYQYF
TRBV6-5 | CASADGYSNQPQHF